This T cell receptor (beta chain) was sequenced for a study of cytomegalovirus exposure and HLA in healthy donors. The germline V gene has CDR1 SGHRS and CDR2 YFSETQ. Between the trimmed V and J ends, which lost 4 bases and 7 bases, there was a span of 16 bases. The CDR3 spans 14 residues. 60 Vbeta and 13 Jbeta primers were used in PCR. TCRdb's table, derived via immunoSEQ multiplex PCR, lists solely in-frame clones and lacks some. The sample has 100,000 to 150,000 clones, 83% seen once. The specimen was PBMCs. The clonotype originates from a woman in her forties in good health and CMV-seropositive. J is TRBJ2-3 and V is TRBV5-1; D may be TRBD2 (6 bases). The CDR3 reads CASSPSMGGNTQYF. CDR3 bases: TGCGCCAGCAGCCCCTCGATGGGGGGAAATACGCAGTATTTT.